What follows are 29 T cell receptor beta chains derived from one specimen sequenced in a study of blood T cell repertoires in COVID-19. TCRdb's copy holds only in-frame clones and misses some; the assay was immunoSEQ multiplex PCR. The sample contains some 110,000 clones, over 65% of which appear only once. Source material: peripheral blood. All receptors come from a woman in her sixties or seventies with acute or convalescent COVID-19.

The table lists this clone with a count of one. The chain employs TRBV5-1 and TRBJ2-6; D not resolved. The CDR3 is 15 amino acids. Per germline, CDR1 SGHRS and CDR2 YFSETQ. V was trimmed by 0 bases and J by 4 bases, leaving 8 bases between them. The CDR3 sequence is CASSLDVAGANVLTF. Here the CDR3 DNA reads TGCGCCAGCAGCTTGGATGTGGCCGGGGCCAACGTCCTGACTTTC.

The CDR3: CASRGTGGYNEQFF. The CDR3 DNA reads as TGTGCCAGCAGGGGGACAGGGGGCTACAATGAGCAGTTCTTC. The V and J genes are TRBV7-9 and TRBJ2-1, with TRBD1 identical over 11 bases. The CDR3 has 14 residues. Trimming removed 6 bases from V and 3 bases from J; junction bases left unmatched: 1. Germline V gene sequence: CDR1 SEHNR, CDR2 FQNEAQ (reference sequence).

The chain has TRBV19 and TRBJ2-1, with 11 bases aligning to TRBD2. V lost 6 bases to trimming and J lost 6 bases; unmatched junction nucleotides: 4. The CDR3 is made up of 14 amino acids. Germline V lookup: CDR1 LNHDA, CDR2 SQIVND (reference sequence). DNA of the CDR3: TGTGCCAGTAGGTCTAGCGGGGGGATCAATGAGCAGTTCTTC. Encoded protein: CASRSSGGINEQFF.

CDR3 region: CASSVTPDINYGYTF. The CDR3 DNA follows: TGTGCCAGCAGCGTCACCCCGGACATTAACTATGGCTACACCTTC. The chain uses TRBV9 and TRBJ1-2; the D gene is possibly TRBD1 (5 bases). The CDR3 has 15 residues. CDR1 and CDR2 (germline): SGDLS, YYNGEE. Deletions cut 2 bases from V and 1 base from J, with 12 bases between.

The gene calls are TRBV5-5 and TRBJ2-7; D might be TRBD1 (6 bases). The length of the CDR3 is 13 residues. V shed 4 bases and J shed 7 bases, with 15 bases lying between them. Per germline, CDR1 SGHKS and CDR2 YYEKEE (reference sequence). CDR3 residues: CASSLSTGREQYV. Written as DNA, the CDR3 is TGTGCCAGCAGCCTTTCTACAGGGCGTGAGCAGTACGTC.

This chain links TRBV6-2 or TRBV6-3 with TRBJ1-2; 10 nucleotides align to TRBD1. The ends lost 2 bases at V and 8 bases at J; junction bases unmatched: 17. The CDR3 is 18 residues long. Germline CDR1 is MNHEY and CDR2 is SVGEGT. The CDR3 region has the DNA TGTGCCAGCAGTTACCGAAAGGGGACAGGGGAATGGTTTGGAGGCTACACCTTC. Translating it yields CASSYRKGTGEWFGGYTF.

The CDR3 nucleotides are TGTGCCAGCAGCTCGCGACAGGTTCTGGCCGGAAACACCATATATTTT. Translation: CASSSRQVLAGNTIYF. The V gene is TRBV7-2, the J gene TRBJ1-3, with D possibly matching TRBD1 (6 bases). The V end was cut by 4 bases, the J end by 4 bases, with 17 bases between. Germline V gene sequence: CDR1 SGHTA, CDR2 FQGNSA. This CDR3 is built from 16 residues.

The CDR3 DNA reads as TGTGCCATCAGCGCTAACAGGGGGGCGGTTCAGAACACCGGGGAGCTGTTTTTT. Protein sequence: CAISANRGAVQNTGELFF. The chain carries TRBV10-3 and TRBJ2-2; 8 bases agree with TRBD1. This CDR3 contains 18 residues. V was clipped by 6 bases and J by 1 base; unmatched bases: 13. CDR1 and CDR2 (germline): ENHRY, SYGVKD.

J is TRBJ1-3 and V is TRBV27; 7 bases agree with TRBD1. The V gene end was trimmed by 6 bases and the J gene end by 4 bases; junction bases not matched to a gene: 9. CDR1 and CDR2 (germline): MNHEY, SMNVEV (reference sequence). CDR3 length: 15 amino acids. CDR3 sequence: CASSPDRSFGNTIYF. The CDR3 region has the DNA TGTGCCAGCAGCCCGGACAGGTCGTTCGGAAACACCATATATTTT.

The rearrangement joins TRBV28 to TRBJ1-3; 10 positions agree with TRBD1. CDR3 length: 15 residues. Germline lookup yields CDR1 MDHEN and CDR2 SYDVKM. Trimming took 6 bases from V and 2 from J; bases not matched to a gene: 4. For the CDR3, the DNA is TGTGCCAGCAGCCGGACAGGGGGTCCTGGAAACACCATATATTTT. This encodes CASSRTGGPGNTIYF.

This clone showed up just a few times. The rearrangement joins TRBV7-8 to TRBJ2-1; TRBD1 matches at 9 bases. CDR3 length: 15 residues. Losses at the gene ends were 5 bases for V and 5 bases for J; bases not matched to a gene: 7. The germline gives CDR1 SGHVS, CDR2 FQNEAQ. This CDR3 is CASSPRDRVDNEQFF. In DNA, the CDR3 is TGTGCCAGCAGCCCACGGGACAGGGTAGACAATGAGCAGTTCTTC.

The V call is TRBV2, the J call TRBJ2-5; TRBD1 is a possible D gene (6 bases). V lost 7 bases to trimming and J lost 3 bases, with 9 bases between them. CDR3 size: 12 residues. Germline CDR1 and CDR2: SNHLY and FYNNEI. CDR3 protein: CASNNREETQYF. The CDR3 DNA is TGTGCCAGCAACAACAGGGAAGAGACCCAGTACTTC.

The sample holds one count of this clone. The chain is built from TRBV7-9 and TRBJ1-4; unclear D gene. The ends were cut back, 3 bases at V and 8 bases at J, with 4 bases in the middle. Germline loops: CDR1 SEHNR, CDR2 FQNEAQ (reference sequence). This CDR3 has 11 residues. CDR3 sequence: CASSLSEKLFF. The CDR3 DNA follows: TGTGCCAGCAGCTTGTCGGAAAAACTGTTTTTT.

The chain is built from TRBV7-8 and TRBJ1-6, with TRBD1 matching 7 bases. Germline assignment: CDR1 SGHVS and CDR2 FQNEAQ. This CDR3 contains 16 residues. V was clipped by 5 bases and J by 9 bases; unmatched bases: 13. CDR3 region: CASSRDRVGNGSPLHF. The CDR3 bases are TGTGCCAGCAGCCGAGACAGGGTGGGGAATGGTTCACCCCTCCACTTT.

The chain uses TRBV5-4 and TRBJ1-1, with 8 bases matching TRBD1. The CDR3 contains 14 residues. The V and J ends lost 4 bases and 2 bases, in that order; junction bases with no gene match: 4. CDR1 and CDR2 from the germline V gene are SGHNT and YYREEE (reference sequence). Here the CDR3 DNA reads TGTGCCAGCAGCGCGGGACAGGCCAACACTGAAGCTTTCTTT. Translation gives CASSAGQANTEAFF.

This clone was observed a few times. The V gene is TRBV9, the J gene TRBJ1-2; D is ambiguous. CDR3 length: 15 amino acids. Trimming stripped 4 bases from V and 4 bases from J, with 17 bases between. CDR1 and CDR2 (germline): SGDLS, YYNGEE. CDR3 coding DNA: TGTGCCAGCAGCAGCGGATGGGCAGAGCTCTATGGCTACACCTTC. It translates to CASSSGWAELYGYTF.

The chain recombines TRBV6-2 or TRBV6-3 with TRBJ2-2, with D perhaps matching TRBD2 (5 bases). CDR3 length: 15 residues. V lost 2 bases and J 5 bases, leaving 12 bases between the germline ends. Germline V gene data show CDR1 as MNHEY and CDR2 as SVGEGT. For the CDR3, the DNA is TGTGCCAGCAGTTACGGCGGGCGTTCAACCGGGGAGCTGTTTTTT. It translates to CASSYGGRSTGELFF.

CDR3 protein: CASSSRQGPSGGQFF. DNA for the CDR3: TGTGCCAGCAGCTCGAGACAGGGTCCCTCAGGGGGGCAGTTCTTC. The chain employs TRBV7-6 and TRBJ2-1, with 7 bases identical to TRBD1. CDR1 and CDR2 (germline): SGHVS, FNYEAQ. The V and J ends lost 4 bases and 12 bases, in that order; junction bases with no gene match: 15. This CDR3 is built from 15 residues.

This chain joins TRBV5-1 and TRBJ1-6; D possibly corresponds to TRBD1 (6 bases). This CDR3 is built from 15 residues. Germline lookup yields CDR1 SGHRS and CDR2 YFSETQ. V lost 4 bases to trimming and J lost 7 bases, with 15 bases between them. This CDR3 is CASSQGAGANSPLHF. CDR3 nucleotide sequence: TGCGCCAGCAGCCAAGGCGCAGGGGCGAATTCACCCCTCCACTTT.

The chain couples TRBV5-1 to TRBJ2-1, with 15 bases fitting TRBD2. The germline V gene has CDR1 SGHRS and CDR2 YFSETQ. V lost 4 bases, J lost 7 bases, and 3 bases stayed unmatched. The CDR3 has 15 amino acids. The CDR3 nucleotides are TGCGCCAGCAGCCCCGGACTAGCGGGGGGGAATGAGCAGTTCTTC. Encoded protein: CASSPGLAGGNEQFF. The full variable domain, its missing parts supplied by reference TRBV5-1 and TRBJ2-1, is KAGVTQTPRYLIKTRGQQVTLSCSPISGHRSVSWYQQTPGQGLQFLFEYFSETQRNKGNFPGRFSGRQFSNSRSEMNVSTLELGDSALYLCASSPGLAGGNEQFFGPGTRLTVL.

The chain couples TRBV7-2 to TRBJ2-2; possibly TRBD1 for D (5 bases). Per germline, CDR1 SGHTA and CDR2 FQGNSA. V gave up 7 bases and J gave up 3 bases, with 12 bases separating them. The CDR3 runs 14 residues. Here the CDR3 reads CASIQDTYTGELFF. In nucleotides, the CDR3 is TGTGCCAGCATCCAGGACACTTACACCGGGGAGCTGTTTTTT.

There are a few counts of this clone. The J gene is TRBJ2-7, the V gene TRBV9, with 12 bases matching TRBD2. The V segment lost 0 bases and the J segment 7 bases; nucleotides outside the gene matches: 5. CDR1 and CDR2 from the germline V gene are SGDLS and YYNGEE. This CDR3 comprises 15 residues. DNA for the CDR3: TGTGCCAGCAGCGTAGCTAGCGGGGGGGCCTGGGAGCAGTACTTC. Its protein is CASSVASGGAWEQYF.

The V and J genes are TRBV11-2 and TRBJ1-4; D remains ambiguous. The J call is doubtful: the DNA matches TRBJ2-2 better. The CDR3 is 11 amino acids. CDR1 and CDR2 from the germline V gene are SGHAT and FQNNGV. The CDR3 here is CASSFSVELFF. In nucleotides, the CDR3 is TGTGCCAGCAGCTTCAGCGTGGAGCTGTTTTTT.

This chain uses TRBV4-2 with TRBJ2-7; maybe TRBD1 (5 bases). The CDR3 loop spans 12 amino acids. Deletions cut 1 base from V and 12 bases from J, with 13 bases between. The germline CDR1 and CDR2 sequences are LGHNA and YNFKEQ. The CDR3 nucleotides are TGTGCCAGCAGCCAAGGGATCCAGGGATGGTACGTC. This translates into CASSQGIQGWYV.

This chain connects TRBV9 to TRBJ2-5; 11 positions match TRBD2. The CDR3 runs to 17 residues. The V gene's germline CDR1 is SGDLS and CDR2 YYNGEE. The V segment lost 0 bases and the J segment 5 bases; nucleotides outside the gene matches: 9. CDR3 DNA sequence: TGTGCCAGCAGCGTAGGGAATAGCGGGGGGGCCGGTGAGACCCAGTACTTC. It specifies CASSVGNSGGAGETQYF.

CDR3 sequence: CASSFEGLDTEAFF. CDR3 nucleotide sequence: TGCGCCAGCAGCTTCGAGGGCCTGGACACTGAAGCTTTCTTT. This rearrangement joins TRBV5-1 to TRBJ1-1; D remains ambiguous. The germline V and J ends were trimmed by 2 bases and 3 bases, with 11 bases remaining between them. CDR1 SGHRS and CDR2 YFSETQ come from the germline V gene. The CDR3 is 14 residues long. The whole variable domain, remainder taken from reference TRBV5-1 and TRBJ1-1, is KAGVTQTPRYLIKTRGQQVTLSCSPISGHRSVSWYQQTPGQGLQFLFEYFSETQRNKGNFPGRFSGRQFSNSRSEMNVSTLELGDSALYLCASSFEGLDTEAFFGQGTRLTVV.

V usage is TRBV20-1 and J usage is TRBJ1-6; 7 bases map to TRBD1. V lost 3 bases to trimming and J lost 8 bases; unmatched junction nucleotides: 4. The CDR3 extends over 13 amino acids. In germline, CDR1 is DFQATT, CDR2 SNEGSKA (reference sequence). CDR3: CSASWQGDSPLHF. Written as DNA, the CDR3 is TGCAGTGCTAGTTGGCAGGGGGATTCACCCCTCCACTTT.

In this sample, this clone turned up many times. This sequence joins TRBV5-6 and TRBJ1-1, with D possibly matching TRBD1 (6 bases). The V gene's germline CDR1 is SGHDT and CDR2 YYEEEE. Trimming stripped 5 bases from V and 1 base from J, with 12 bases between. The CDR3 covers 14 residues. CDR3 sequence: CASSYVGQNTEAFF. CDR3 DNA sequence: TGTGCCAGCAGTTATGTGGGACAGAACACTGAAGCTTTCTTT.

The J gene is TRBJ2-3, the V gene TRBV6-4; TRBD2 agrees at 8 bases. Germline assignment: CDR1 MRHNA and CDR2 SNTAGT. The J segment lost 3 bases and the V segment lost 2 bases, leaving 1 base of the junction unmatched. The CDR3 loop spans 14 amino acids. CDR3 in amino acids: CASSDRGGTDTQYF. The CDR3 DNA follows: TGTGCCAGCAGTGACCGCGGGGGGACAGATACGCAGTATTTT.